Following are 25 T cell receptor beta chains from one sample sequenced in a study of post-analysis software for immune sequencing data. These TCRs are of unknown antigen specificity. TCR beta libraries were prepared from cDNA with unique molecular identifiers. From the PCR reads, TCRdb called clonotypes with MiXCR, one entry per CDR3 protein. The repertoire holds 150,000 to 200,000 distinct CDR3 sequences, with roughly 31% as singletons. Study-level points and caveats: Patients had higher frequencies than controls of roughly five TRBV segments, including TRBV5-6, TRBV5-1 and TRBV20-1.

Input material: blood. These receptors were taken from a girl aged 10-17 years with multiple sclerosis.

This chain uses TRBV3-1 with TRBJ2-5, with 7 bases fitting TRBD2. Losses at the gene ends were 3 bases for V and 11 bases for J; bases not matched to a gene: 12. The CDR3 is 14 residues long. The germline V gene encodes CDR1 LGHDT and CDR2 YNNKEL (reference sequence). The CDR3 nucleotides are TGTGCCAGCAGCCAGGGCGGGGACTACAATGAGCAGTACTTC. This gives the protein CASSQGGDYNEQYF.

The chain employs TRBV19 and TRBJ1-1; 8 bases align to TRBD1. Trimming at V came to 8 bases and at J to 0 bases, leaving 8 bases not matched to a gene. The CDR3 has 15 amino acids. Germline CDR1 LNHDA, CDR2 SQIVND (reference sequence). The DNA of the CDR3 is TGTGCCAGTCAGAGACAGGGGCAGATGAACACTGAAGCTTTCTTT. Translated, it gives CASQRQGQMNTEAFF.

V gene TRBV7-9 combines with J gene TRBJ1-1; D remains ambiguous. CDR3 length equals 13 residues. CDR1 and CDR2 from the germline V gene are SEHNR and FQNEAQ (reference sequence). Trimming cost V 2 bases and J 3 bases, with 7 bases left between them. CDR3 region: CASSLREDTEAFF. CDR3 DNA: TGTGCCAGCAGCTTACGTGAAGACACTGAAGCTTTCTTT.

This clonotype was detected only a few times. The rearrangement joins TRBV4-1 to TRBJ1-1; D unresolved. Germline V gene lookup returns CDR1 MGHRA and CDR2 YSYEKL. The CDR3 covers 15 residues. Between the trimmed V and J ends, which lost 0 bases and 5 bases, there was a span of 13 bases. The CDR3 region has the DNA TGCGCCAGCAGCCAAGATCCGGATGAAGGAACTGAAGCTTTCTTT. Amino acids: CASSQDPDEGTEAFF.

This clonotype has at least ten counts. The genes are TRBV14 and TRBJ2-1; 9 bases match TRBD2. The germline gives CDR1 SGHDN, CDR2 FVKESK. This CDR3 is built from 14 residues. V lost 0 bases, J lost 8 bases, and 2 bases stayed unmatched. CDR3 loop: CASSQEWTSDEQFF. The CDR3 DNA reads TGTGCCAGCAGCCAAGAATGGACTAGCGATGAGCAGTTCTTC.

This clonotype was counted at least ten times. The CDR3: CSASGRLPGEQYF. The DNA of the CDR3 is TGCAGTGCTAGCGGGAGGCTCCCCGGAGAGCAGTACTTC. The rearrangement links TRBV20-1 to TRBJ2-7; 7 nucleotides line up with TRBD2. The germline CDR1 and CDR2 sequences are DFQATT and SNEGSKA (reference sequence). Germline trimming cut 3 bases from V and 7 bases from J; bases unmatched to any gene: 9. The CDR3 length is 13 residues.

V and J are TRBV3-1 and TRBJ1-6; 7 positions agree with TRBD1. Germline values: CDR1 LGHDT, CDR2 YNNKEL (reference sequence). The CDR3 runs to 14 residues. V trimming: 6 bases; J trimming: 8 bases; junction bases outside the gene matches: 7. CDR3 in DNA: TGTGCCAGCAGACAGGGGAGTTTCGATTCACCCCTCCACTTT. Protein: CASRQGSFDSPLHF.

As to this clonotype: Just one base apart from a much larger clone, this may be a read error. The J gene is TRBJ2-3, the V gene TRBV6-5; D tentatively fits TRBD1 or TRBD2 (5 bases each). V lost 5 bases to trimming and J lost 4 bases, with 19 bases between them. The CDR3 has 16 amino acids. CDR1 and CDR2 from the germline V gene are MNHEY and SVGAGI. The CDR3 protein is CASSKPGPGPSDTQYF. The CDR3 DNA reads TGTGCCAGCAGTAAACCGGGACCAGGACCTTCAGATACGCAGTATTTT.

This clonotype was counted only a few times. The V gene is TRBV5-1, the J gene TRBJ2-3; possible D gene TRBD2, 6 bases. Per germline, CDR1 SGHRS and CDR2 YFSETQ. The ends were cut back, 4 bases at V and 4 bases at J, with 19 bases in the middle. This CDR3 is 16 amino acids long. The CDR3 region has the DNA TGCGCCAGCAGCAGGGACTCCCCAAAGGAGTCAGATACGCAGTATTTT. It translates to CASSRDSPKESDTQYF. Variable domain in full (rest from reference TRBV5-1 and TRBJ2-3): KAGVTQTPRYLIKTRGQQVTLSCSPISGHRSVSWYQQTPGQGLQFLFEYFSETQRNKGNFPGRFSGRQFSNSRSEMNVSTLELGDSALYLCASSRDSPKESDTQYFGPGTRLTVL.

The rearrangement uses TRBV2 and TRBJ1-2; possibly TRBD1 for D (5 bases). Germline lookup yields CDR1 SNHLY and CDR2 FYNNEI. The CDR3 spans 15 residues. The V gene lost 7 bases and the J gene lost 2 bases, with 17 bases spanning the gap. The CDR3 coding sequence is TGTGCCAGCAAGCGGGACTCCCCAACGAACTATGGCTACACCTTC. This encodes CASKRDSPTNYGYTF.

This clonotype was counted only a few times. This CDR3 is CASSFGQNSPLHF. The CDR3 DNA follows: TGTGCCAGCAGCTTCGGACAGAATTCACCCCTCCACTTT. The chain combines TRBV7-8 with TRBJ1-6, with D possibly being TRBD1 (6 bases). The CDR3 has 13 amino acids. V gave up 3 bases and J gave up 7 bases, with 7 bases separating them. Per the germline V gene, CDR1 is SGHVS and CDR2 is FQNEAQ.

The V call is TRBV7-9, the J call TRBJ2-1; 11 nucleotides line up with TRBD2. The germline gives CDR1 SEHNR, CDR2 FQNEAQ (reference sequence). Trimming took 8 bases from V and 7 from J; bases not matched to a gene: 22. This CDR3 is built from 19 residues. As DNA, the CDR3 is TGTGCCAGCTCCAATTTGCTAGCGGGAGGTTACGATCGAACGAATGAGCAGTTCTTC. This translates into CASSNLLAGGYDRTNEQFF.

As concerns this clonotype: A read error is possible here, since a much larger clone lies one base away. The chain has TRBV12-3 or TRBV12-4 and TRBJ2-3; D possibly corresponds to TRBD1 (6 bases). The CDR3 spans 12 residues. The CDR3 here is CASSRRGDAQYF. The CDR3 bases are TGTGCCAGCAGTCGCAGGGGAGATGCGCAGTATTTT.

In regard to this clonotype: This could be a read error, since a much larger clone is one nucleotide away. The CDR3 here is CASSLRDTSSYEQYF. The CDR3 DNA reads TGTGCCAGCAGCCTTCGGGACACCAGCTCCTACGAGCAGTACTTC. This chain connects TRBV7-9 to TRBJ2-7; TRBD1 might be the D (6 bases). V lost 5 bases to trimming and J lost 0 bases, with 14 bases between them. Germline V CDR1 and CDR2: SEHNR, FQNEAQ (reference sequence). The CDR3 length is 15 residues. The full variable domain, rest sourced from reference TRBV7-9 and TRBJ2-7, is DTGVSQNPRHKITKRGQNVTFRCDPISEHNRLYWYRQTLGQGPEFLTYFQNEAQLEKSRLLSDRFSAERPKGSFSTLEIQRTEQGDSAMYLCASSLRDTSSYEQYFGPGTRLTVT.

In regard to this clonotype: At one end, the junction sequence differs from germline, possibly due to a read error. This sequence joins TRBV7-2 and TRBJ2-3; 11 bases map to TRBD2. The CDR3 is made up of 16 amino acids. In germline, CDR1 is SGHTA, CDR2 FQGNSA. As DNA, the CDR3 is TGTGCCGGCAGCTCAGAACTAGCGGGGGGCACAGATACGCAGTATTTT. Translated, it gives CAGSSELAGGTDTQYF.

There are a few counts of this clonotype. The chain recombines TRBV5-1 with TRBJ2-5, with 15 bases fitting TRBD2. With V trimmed by 4 bases and J by 2 bases, 6 bases remained unmatched. The CDR3 loop spans 17 amino acids. CDR1 and CDR2 (germline): SGHRS, YFSETQ. The CDR3 DNA sequence: TGCGCCAGCAGCCTGGGGACTAGCGGGAGGCAACAAGAGACCCAGTACTTC. Residues: CASSLGTSGRQQETQYF.

The V gene is TRBV12-5, the J gene TRBJ1-2; the D is unclear. With 6 bases removed from V and 8 bases from J, the gap between germline ends came to 13 bases. The CDR3 totals 12 residues. CDR1 is LGHNT, CDR2 FRNRAP, per germline. CDR3 in DNA: TGTGCTAGTGGCCTGGACGTCTGGGGCTACACCTTC. This gives the protein CASGLDVWGYTF.

This chain connects TRBV20-1 to TRBJ2-1; D perhaps matches TRBD2 (6 bases). Germline values: CDR1 DFQATT, CDR2 SNEGSKA (reference sequence). The CDR3 consists of 14 residues. The germline V and J ends were trimmed by 0 bases and 5 bases, with 11 bases remaining between them. CDR3 bases: TGCAGTGCTAGAGAGGGGACTGGCAACAATGAGCAGTTCTTC. Its protein product is CSAREGTGNNEQFF.

The table lists this clonotype with many counts. The gene calls are TRBV27 and TRBJ2-7; no clear D. There are 13 residues in the CDR3. Trimming cost V 5 bases and J 6 bases, with 14 bases left between them. CDR1 is MNHEY and CDR2 is SMNVEV in the germline V gene (reference sequence). The DNA of the CDR3 is TGTGCCAGCAGTCCGTCCACCGTGATCGAGCAGTACTTC. It specifies CASSPSTVIEQYF.

This clonotype has more than one count but fewer than ten. The chain joins TRBV10-2 to TRBJ2-7; 8 nucleotides align to TRBD2. Per the germline V gene, CDR1 is WSHSY and CDR2 is SAAADI. The CDR3 length is 13 residues. The V segment lost 8 bases and the J segment 5 bases; nucleotides outside the gene matches: 8. In nucleotides, the CDR3 is TGCGCCAGCCGGCGCGCGGGAGGTGACGAGCAGTACTTC. This encodes CASRRAGGDEQYF.

This clonotype was recorded many times. The rearrangement links TRBV6-2 or TRBV6-3 to TRBJ2-7; 7 nucleotides align to TRBD2. The CDR3 extends over 14 amino acids. The germline V gene has CDR1 MNHEY and CDR2 SVGEGT. The J segment lost 6 bases and the V segment lost 5 bases, leaving 10 bases of the junction unmatched. This CDR3 is CASSHPTGGSEQYF. The DNA for the CDR3 is TGTGCCAGCAGTCACCCGACGGGAGGAAGCGAGCAGTACTTC.

This clonotype was seen more than once but under ten times. This chain connects TRBV7-9 to TRBJ1-5, with 7 bases lining up with TRBD1. Losses at the gene ends were 2 bases for V and 7 bases for J; bases not matched to a gene: 2. This CDR3 has 13 amino acids. Germline loops: CDR1 SEHNR, CDR2 FQNEAQ (reference sequence). CDR3 sequence (DNA): TGTGCCAGCAGCTTAAGGGACAGCCAGCCCCAGCATTTT. It is translated as CASSLRDSQPQHF.

In this sample, this clonotype turned up a few times. This chain links TRBV29-1 with TRBJ1-4, with D tentatively TRBD1 (6 bases). The germline V gene encodes CDR1 SQVTM and CDR2 ANQGSEA. The CDR3 is 13 residues long. Trimming removed 6 bases from V and 8 bases from J, with 16 bases in between. The CDR3 spells CSVLAGESEKLFF. The CDR3 region has the DNA TGCAGCGTCTTGGCAGGGGAGAGCGAAAAACTGTTTTTT.

About this clonotype: A read error may explain this, as a much larger clone is one base away. The CDR3 carries no conserved terminal phenylalanine or tryptophan, so it likely arises from a read error. The chain is built from TRBV5-1 and TRBJ2-1; the D is unclear. The germline V gene encodes CDR1 SGHRS and CDR2 YFSETQ. CDR3 size: 11 residues. With 1 base removed from V and 9 bases from J, the gap between germline ends came to 5 bases. DNA of the CDR3: TGCGCCAGCAGCTTGTGGGGTGAGCAGTTCGTC. Translated: CASSLWGEQFV.

Points on this clonotype: The germline gene is not matched at one end of the junction; a read error may be the cause. The chain employs TRBV5-8 and TRBJ2-3; tentatively, D is TRBD2 (5 bases). This CDR3 has 16 residues. Germline CDR1 is SGHTS and CDR2 is YDEGEE. The CDR3: CASSLGSSGGTDTQYF. CDR3 bases: TGTGCTAGCAGCTTGGGATCCAGCGGCGGCACAGATACGCAGTATTTT.